This paragraph reports one TCR beta chain. PCR amplification relied on 60 Vbeta primers (plus 13 Jbeta primers). The table came from immunoSEQ multiplex PCR; TCRdb's copy has only in-frame clones and leaves some out. Among about 170,000 clones listed, around 73% were seen once. These data are taken from a study of cytomegalovirus exposure and HLA in healthy donors. Study as a whole: When over 300 donors were genotyped, over 80% of them were found to fall in the Caucasian-associated ancestry cluster.

This cohort consisted of healthy bone marrow donors. Germline V lookup: CDR1 SEHNR, CDR2 FQNEAQ (reference sequence). V lost 5 bases, J lost 7 bases, and 6 bases lay in between. This CDR3 contains 12 residues. The chain joins TRBV7-9 to TRBJ1-6; no clear D. This clonotype was obtained from a woman younger than 30 in good health and CMV-seropositive. The specimen sequenced was PBMCs. The CDR3 here is CASSERNSPLHF. The DNA for the CDR3 is TGTGCCAGCAGCGAGCGAAATTCACCCCTCCACTTT. The entire variable domain, with the rest obtained from reference TRBV7-9 and TRBJ1-6, is as follows: DTGVSQNPRHKITKRGQNVTFRCDPISEHNRLYWYRQTLGQGPEFLTYFQNEAQLEKSRLLSDRFSAERPKGSFSTLEIQRTEQGDSAMYLCASSERNSPLHFGNGTRLTVT.